A selection of T cell receptor beta chains follows, all from one sample in a study of blood T cell repertoires in COVID-19. Sequenced by immunoSEQ multiplex PCR; TCRdb stores in-frame clones only, minus some. Among over 150,000 clones listed, roughly 86% were seen once. Sequencing was carried out using peripheral blood. These receptors originate from a man between 60 and 70 years old with COVID-19, enrolled during active disease. The CDR3 runs from the conserved cysteine through the conserved F or W. The D gene is left open where the match is weak. Some rows have no size entry. The others give once, few or many, or a class for an expanded clone.

TRBV12-3/TRBV12-4	.	.	TRBJ2-5	TGTGCCAGCGGGGCCGAAATGGGGACCCAGTACTTC	CASGAEMGTQYF
TRBV28	.	.	TRBJ1-6	TGTGCCAGCAGTATTAATAATTCACCCCTCCACTTT	CASSINNSPLHF
TRBV10-3	.	TRBD1	TRBJ2-5	TGTGCCATCAGAGAAACAGGGGGCGCAGAGACCCAGTACTTC	CAIRETGGAETQYF
TRBV9	.	TRBD1	TRBJ2-5	TGTGCCAGCAGCGTGTGGGACAGGGGGCAAGAGACCCAGTACTTC	CASSVWDRGQETQYF
TRBV3-1/TRBV3-2	.	.	TRBJ2-7	TGTGCCAGCAGCCAATGGGGGCGCGGGAGCTCCTACGAGCAGTACTTC	CASSQWGRGSSYEQYF
TRBV6-5	.	TRBD1	TRBJ2-4	TGTGCCAGCATCGTGGAGTCAGGGGGTAACATTCAGTACTTC	CASIVESGGNIQYF
TRBV18	once	.	TRBJ2-3	TGTGCCAGCTCACTCACTAGGCCCCCACAGCATACGCAGTATTTT	CASSLTRPPQHTQYF
TRBV6-4	.	.	TRBJ2-3	TGTGCCAGCAGCGCCGGGACAGATACGCAGTATTTT	CASSAGTDTQYF
TRBV14	.	TRBD1	TRBJ1-3	TGTGCCAGCAGCCCCGGGGACAGGGCTGGAAACACCATATATTTT	CASSPGDRAGNTIYF
TRBV4-3	.	.	TRBJ2-3	TGCGCCAGCAGCCAAGATATTGCACTAGCTTCGGATACGCAGTATTTT	CASSQDIALASDTQYF
TRBV27	.	.	TRBJ2-3	TGTGCCAGCAGTCAGCGTTTTCTTCAAGCAGATACGCAGTATTTT	CASSQRFLQADTQYF
TRBV6-2/TRBV6-3	few	TRBD2	TRBJ2-1	TGTGCCAGCAGCCTAGCGGGGAGCTCCTACAATGAGCAGTTCTTC	CASSLAGSSYNEQFF
TRBV7-9	.	.	TRBJ2-3	TGTGCCAGCAGCCCCACCCGGTCCAGGACAGATACGCAGTATTTT	CASSPTRSRTDTQYF
TRBV28	.	.	TRBJ2-5	TGTGCCAGCAGTTTAGCACGGGGGTTGTCCCAGTACTTC	CASSLARGLSQYF
TRBV7-9	.	TRBD1	TRBJ1-2	TGTGCCAGCAGCTATGGACAGGGTGGTTACACCTTC	CASSYGQGGYTF
TRBV2	.	.	TRBJ1-6	TGTGCCAGCAGTGTTTTACAGGGAGTGTCACCCCTCCACTTT	CASSVLQGVSPLHF
TRBV19	.	.	TRBJ1-5	TGTGCCAGTATTGGAGGCAGGATCGGCAATCAGCCCCAGCATTTT	CASIGGRIGNQPQHF
TRBV18	.	TRBD1	TRBJ2-1	TGTGCCAGCTCACAAACCGGGACAGGGGGCTACAATGAGCAGTTCTTC	CASSQTGTGGYNEQFF
TRBV6-5	once	TRBD1	TRBJ1-6	TGTGCCAGCAGTTCTGGGACAGCCCTAAATTCACCCCTCCACTTT	CASSSGTALNSPLHF
TRBV28	.	.	TRBJ1-6	TGTGCCAGCAGTTTCCGGGAGGTTAGTTCACCCCTCCACTTT	CASSFREVSSPLHF
TRBV28	.	.	TRBJ1-6	TGTGCCAGCGGATCACTTCCGGGGGGTTTGGATTCACCCCTCCACTTT	CASGSLPGGLDSPLHF
TRBV15	.	.	TRBJ2-3	TGTGCCACTGGGATGGGAGTTGAGGATACGCAGTATTTT	CATGMGVEDTQYF
TRBV15	once	TRBD1	TRBJ1-5	TGTGCCACCAGCGGCCGACAGGGTTTTCAGCCCCAGCATTTT	CATSGRQGFQPQHF
TRBV18	once	.	TRBJ2-7	TGTGCCAGCTCGGGTCGGCGGGGGCGGGACGAGCAGTACTTC	CASSGRRGRDEQYF
TRBV3-1/TRBV3-2	.	.	TRBJ1-1	TGTGCCAGCAGACCCCAGGGGCGAATGAACACTGAAGCTTTCTTT	CASRPQGRMNTEAFF
TRBV5-4	.	.	TRBJ2-1	TGTGCCAGCAGCTTGCGTTATGAGCAGTTCTTC	CASSLRYEQFF
TRBV5-1	few	.	TRBJ1-4	TGCGCCAGCAGCTTGAGTGGCAGCGTAGCTGAAAAACTGTTTTTT	CASSLSGSVAEKLFF
TRBV5-8	.	.	TRBJ1-4	TGTGCCAGCAGCTTGGTAGATGAAAAACTGTTTTTT	CASSLVDEKLFF
TRBV11-3	.	.	TRBJ1-1	TGTGCCAGCAGCTTATACAGGGATAGCCTTAGTGAAGCTTTCTTT	CASSLYRDSLSEAFF
TRBV10-2	.	.	TRBJ1-5	TGCGCCAGCAGTGAACAGAGCAATCAGCCCCAGCATTTT	CASSEQSNQPQHF
TRBV5-6	.	.	TRBJ2-3	TGTGCCAGCAGCTTGGTAGGGGTTCGCACAGATACGCAGTATTTT	CASSLVGVRTDTQYF
TRBV7-3	.	.	TRBJ1-2	TGTGCCAGCAGTTTAAGCCAAATCAGGGCCTACTATGGCTACACCTTC	CASSLSQIRAYYGYTF
TRBV11-2	.	.	TRBJ1-6	TGTGCCAGCCGTTTCGGGGAGACCTATAATTCACCCCTCCACTTT	CASRFGETYNSPLHF
TRBV3-1/TRBV3-2	.	.	TRBJ1-5	TGTGCCAGCAGCCAGAACGACAGGTCCCAGCAGCCCCAGCATTTT	CASSQNDRSQQPQHF
TRBV9	few	.	TRBJ2-7	TGTGCCAGCAGCGTGCAGGCGGGCAGCTCCTACGAGCAGTACTTC	CASSVQAGSSYEQYF
TRBV27	.	.	TRBJ1-2	TGTGCCAGCAGTCGTTCAGGTGCCTATGGCTACACCTTC	CASSRSGAYGYTF
TRBV11-3	.	TRBD1	TRBJ2-2	TGTGCCAGCAGCTTCTCAGGGACAGGGGGGTCCGGGGAGCTGTTTTTT	CASSFSGTGGSGELFF
TRBV7-9	.	TRBD1	TRBJ1-2	TGTGCCAGCAGCTTAGCGGGGTTGGGCCAGGGGGAGAATGGCTACACCTTC	CASSLAGLGQGENGYTF
TRBV9	once	TRBD2	TRBJ2-1	TGTGCCAGCAGCTACCGGTATTTATCCGGGACTACCTCCTACAATGAGCAGTTCTTC	CASSYRYLSGTTSYNEQFF
TRBV7-9	.	.	TRBJ1-1	TGTGCCAGCAGCTTAGCTATAGGAGGGGAAGCTTTCTTT	CASSLAIGGEAFF
TRBV9	.	TRBD2	TRBJ2-7	TGTGCCAGCAGCCTCACCGGGAGGAACGAGCAGTACTTC	CASSLTGRNEQYF
TRBV4-1	.	TRBD2	TRBJ2-1	TGCGCCAGCAGCCGTACTAGCGGGGGGATGGATGAGCAGTTCTTC	CASSRTSGGMDEQFF
TRBV27	.	.	TRBJ1-4	TGTGCCAGCCGGGACAACGAAAAACTGTTTTTT	CASRDNEKLFF
TRBV28	.	.	TRBJ1-2	TGTGCCAGCAGAGCGGGACGGAAATATGGCTACACCTTC	CASRAGRKYGYTF
TRBV3-1/TRBV3-2	.	TRBD2	TRBJ2-1	TGTGCCAGCAGCCAACCCTTCCGCCCCGGGACTAGCGGGAGGGATGAGCAGTTCTTC	CASSQPFRPGTSGRDEQFF
TRBV19	.	.	TRBJ1-1	TGTGCCAGTAGTATTAGCGCAGCGTTGAACACTGAAGCTTTCTTT	CASSISAALNTEAFF
TRBV19	.	TRBD1	TRBJ1-2	TGTGCCAGTAGCGGGACAGGGGGCAGCTATGGCTACACCTTC	CASSGTGGSYGYTF
TRBV6-4	.	TRBD2	TRBJ2-4	TGTGCCAGCAGTAAGCTAGCGGGGGGGCCGTCGGTTCCCCAAAGGGACATTCAGTACTTC	CASSKLAGGPSVPQRDIQYF
TRBV4-2	.	.	TRBJ1-2	TGTGCCAGCAGCCAAGATCCCCAGGGTTTCTATGGCTACACCTTC	CASSQDPQGFYGYTF
TRBV2	.	TRBD1	TRBJ1-1	TGTGCCAGCAGTATGATTCAGGGGGCGACTGAAGCTTTCTTT	CASSMIQGATEAFF
TRBV7-9	.	TRBD1	TRBJ2-7	TGTGCCAGCAGCTTAGCGGCGGGGACAGGGGGCTACGAGCAGTACTTC	CASSLAAGTGGYEQYF
TRBV7-3	.	TRBD2	TRBJ2-1	TGTGCCAGCAGCCCCCGGGGGGGGGCGCACAATGAGCAGTTCTTC	CASSPRGGAHNEQFF
TRBV11-2	.	.	TRBJ1-2	TGTGCCAGCAGAAGTCTGACGGACAGCCACTATGGCTACACCTTC	CASRSLTDSHYGYTF
TRBV4-2	.	.	TRBJ1-2	TGTGCCAGCAGCCAAGATCCCAGGGTGGATGGCTACACCTTC	CASSQDPRVDGYTF
TRBV7-9	once	TRBD1	TRBJ1-1	TGTGCCAGCAGCTTAGCGCAGGGGGCGAGTGAAGCTTTCTTT	CASSLAQGASEAFF
TRBV5-5	.	TRBD1	TRBJ1-2	TGTGCCAGCAGCTTGCCTGGACAGGGCTATGGCTACACCTTC	CASSLPGQGYGYTF
TRBV3-1/TRBV3-2	.	.	TRBJ1-6	TGTGCCAGCAGCCAAGAGGGGACACCAAATTCACCCCTCCACTTT	CASSQEGTPNSPLHF
TRBV9	.	.	TRBJ1-3	TGTGCCAGCAGCCCTCAGGTCTCTGGAAACACCATATATTTT	CASSPQVSGNTIYF